This T cell receptor beta chain was identified in a study of cytomegalovirus exposure and HLA in healthy donors. Study in general: Later analysis reported that the 120 validation repertoires shared the platform of the 600 to 750 first-cohort repertoires.

This CDR3 comprises 13 residues. Trimming pared 7 bases from V and 6 bases from J, leaving 18 bases between. Germline values: CDR1 SQVTM, CDR2 ANQGSEA. TCRdb's copy holds only in-frame clones and misses some; the assay was immunoSEQ multiplex PCR. The sample carries roughly 300,000 clones, more than 80% recorded once. The chain employs TRBV29-1 and TRBJ1-1; weak D call: TRBD1 (6 bases). Specimen: PBMCs. The origin of this receptor is a woman aged 18 to 35 in good health and CMV-seronegative. The CDR3 region is CSAADLGGPEAFF. CDR3 nucleotide sequence: TGCAGCGCTGCGGATCTCGGGGGGCCTGAAGCTTTCTTT.